This T cell receptor beta chain was found in a study of control samples from healthy donors and cancer patients. V shed 4 bases and J shed 1 base, with 8 bases lying between them. Germline-derived CDR1 and CDR2 are SGDLS and YYNGEE. This CDR3 contains 13 residues. This clone appeared a few times. Other DNA sequences in the same sample also yield this CDR3. The assay was immunoSEQ multiplex PCR, and TCRdb's table has in-frame clones only and misses some. The profile shows roughly 70,000 clones, about 80% of them singletons. J is TRBJ1-1 and V is TRBV9; no definite D call. The sequenced sample consisted of blood. This receptor was obtained from a man aged 50-59 years in good health. Here the CDR3 DNA reads TGTGCCAGCAGCTCCCGACAGAACACTGAAGCTTTCTTT. It encodes CASSSRQNTEAFF.